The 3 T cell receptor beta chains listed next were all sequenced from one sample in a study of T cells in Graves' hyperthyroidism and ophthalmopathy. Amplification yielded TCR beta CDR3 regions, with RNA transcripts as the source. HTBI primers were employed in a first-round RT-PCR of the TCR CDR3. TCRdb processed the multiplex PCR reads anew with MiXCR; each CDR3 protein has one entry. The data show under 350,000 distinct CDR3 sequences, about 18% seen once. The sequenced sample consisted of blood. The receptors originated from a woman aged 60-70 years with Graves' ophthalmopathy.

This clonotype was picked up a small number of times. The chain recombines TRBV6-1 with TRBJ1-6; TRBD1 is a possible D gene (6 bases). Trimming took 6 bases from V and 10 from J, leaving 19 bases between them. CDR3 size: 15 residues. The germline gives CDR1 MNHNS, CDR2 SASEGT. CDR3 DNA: TGTGCCAGCAGGGTCCTCGGGGGGCGAGGGTCACCCCTCCACTTT. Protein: CASRVLGGRGSPLHF.

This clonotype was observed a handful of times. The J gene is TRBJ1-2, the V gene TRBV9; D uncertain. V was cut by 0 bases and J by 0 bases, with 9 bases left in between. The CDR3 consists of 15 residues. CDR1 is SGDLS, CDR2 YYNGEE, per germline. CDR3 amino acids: CASSVEHIPNYGYTF. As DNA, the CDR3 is TGTGCCAGCAGCGTAGAGCACATACCTAACTATGGCTACACCTTC.

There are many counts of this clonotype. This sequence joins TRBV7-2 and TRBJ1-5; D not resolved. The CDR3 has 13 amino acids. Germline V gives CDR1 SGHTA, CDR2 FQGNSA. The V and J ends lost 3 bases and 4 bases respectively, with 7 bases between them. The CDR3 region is CASSFERNQPQHF. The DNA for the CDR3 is TGTGCCAGCAGCTTCGAGAGGAATCAGCCCCAGCATTTT.